One and the same sample provided the 18 T cell receptor beta chains below, sequenced in a study of blood T cell repertoires in COVID-19. Measured with immunoSEQ multiplex PCR; TCRdb has only the in-frame clones, and not every one. The table shows a few hundred thousand clones, with roughly 89% occurring only once. Sequenced material: PBMCs or T cells enriched from blood (not recorded which). Receptors originate from a young woman with acute COVID-19.

The gene calls are TRBV6-5 and TRBJ1-5, with D possibly matching TRBD1 (6 bases). Trimming took off 6 bases at V and 5 bases at J, with 17 bases between the two ends. Germline V gene data show CDR1 as MNHEY and CDR2 as SVGAGI. The CDR3 has 15 amino acids. Here the CDR3 DNA reads TGTGCCAGCAGGGACTTGCGGGGGGCCCATCAGCCCCAGCATTTT. Its translation: CASRDLRGAHQPQHF.

The sample holds a few counts of this clone. The rearrangement uses TRBV28 and TRBJ1-2, with D tentatively TRBD1 (6 bases). The germline V and J ends were trimmed by 4 bases and 2 bases, with 17 bases remaining between them. Germline V gene sequence: CDR1 MDHEN, CDR2 SYDVKM. The CDR3 covers 16 residues. The CDR3 loop is CASSSPDRTGNYGYTF. The CDR3 nucleotides read TGTGCCAGCAGTTCCCCCGACAGGACCGGGAACTATGGCTACACCTTC.

This clone appeared a single time. The chain carries TRBV27 and TRBJ2-1; tentative D call: TRBD2 (6 bases). V lost 8 bases and J lost 3, with 11 bases in between. Germline values: CDR1 MNHEY, CDR2 SMNVEV (reference sequence). The CDR3 spans 13 residues. This CDR3 is CASRRGGYNEQFF. The CDR3 nucleotides are TGTGCCAGCCGTAGGGGAGGCTACAATGAGCAGTTCTTC.

This clone occurred a few times. The V gene is TRBV3-1 (or the pseudogene TRBV3-2), the J gene TRBJ1-1; no clear D gene. This CDR3 has 11 amino acids. The germline V and J ends were trimmed by 5 bases and 3 bases, with 4 bases remaining between them. The germline gives CDR1 LGHDT, CDR2 YNNKEL (reference sequence). The CDR3 spells CASSFDTEAFF. The CDR3 DNA is TGTGCCAGCAGCTTCGACACTGAAGCTTTCTTT.

The chain joins TRBV6-5 to TRBJ2-5; TRBD2 matches at 8 bases. The germline V gene has CDR1 MNHEY and CDR2 SVGAGI. The CDR3 extends over 16 amino acids. Trimming removed 0 bases from V and 2 bases from J; junction bases left unmatched: 5. The CDR3 sequence is CASSYSLSGGQETQYF. DNA of the CDR3: TGTGCCAGCAGTTACTCGTTAAGCGGGGGACAAGAGACCCAGTACTTC.

The V call is TRBV5-4, the J call TRBJ1-3, with a possible D match to TRBD1 (6 bases). This CDR3 comprises 16 residues. Germline-derived CDR1 and CDR2 are SGHNT and YYREEE (reference sequence). V was trimmed by 4 bases and J by 3 bases, leaving 17 bases between them. CDR3 coding DNA: TGTGCCAGCAGCCTCGCCGGACAGAAATTTGGAAACACCATATATTTT. As protein: CASSLAGQKFGNTIYF.

The chain links TRBV5-1 to TRBJ1-4; TRBD1 aligns across 8 bases. Losses at the gene ends were 0 bases for V and 7 bases for J; bases not matched to a gene: 8. The CDR3 contains 16 residues. The germline gives CDR1 SGHRS, CDR2 YFSETQ. For the CDR3, the DNA is TGCGCCAGCAGCTTGGGGGCGGACAGGGTGACTGAAAAACTGTTTTTT. It translates to CASSLGADRVTEKLFF. Based on the CDR3 plus reference TRBV5-1 and TRBJ1-4, the full variable domain is KAGVTQTPRYLIKTRGQQVTLSCSPISGHRSVSWYQQTPGQGLQFLFEYFSETQRNKGNFPGRFSGRQFSNSRSEMNVSTLELGDSALYLCASSLGADRVTEKLFFGSGTQLSVL.

The chain carries TRBV19 and TRBJ2-5, with D possibly matching TRBD1 (5 bases). This CDR3 has 13 amino acids. Germline assignment: CDR1 LNHDA and CDR2 SQIVND (reference sequence). V was clipped by 5 bases and J by 5 bases, with 12 bases between them. For the CDR3, the DNA is TGTGCCAGTAGTTCCCGACAGCCCGAGACCCAGTACTTC. Its protein product is CASSSRQPETQYF.

The chain combines TRBV29-1 with TRBJ2-1; D call uncertain. Germline values: CDR1 SQVTM, CDR2 ANQGSEA. The CDR3 loop spans 18 amino acids. Trimming cost V 4 bases and J 0 bases, with 22 bases left between them. The CDR3 region has the DNA TGCAGCGTTGCCAGGCCCCCCAGTCATCCAGGCTCCTACAATGAGCAGTTCTTC. Translating it yields CSVARPPSHPGSYNEQFF.

This clone was picked up a small number of times. This chain uses TRBV27 with TRBJ2-7, with 8 nucleotides matching TRBD1. CDR3 size: 14 residues. In germline, CDR1 is MNHEY, CDR2 SMNVEV (reference sequence). The junction had 4 bases not matched to a gene; V was cut back by 2 bases and J by 4 bases. The CDR3 nucleotides are TGTGCCAGCAGTTTAGGGGGGACAGGTTACGAGCAGTACTTC. It translates to CASSLGGTGYEQYF.

V usage is TRBV28 and J usage is TRBJ1-1; D unresolved. CDR1 MDHEN and CDR2 SYDVKM come from the germline V gene. The length of the CDR3 is 14 residues. V was shortened by 2 bases and J by 1 base, with 8 bases between the two germline ends. The CDR3 region has the DNA TGTGCCAGCAGTTTAACCGGGTCGAACACTGAAGCTTTCTTT. It yields the protein CASSLTGSNTEAFF.

The genes are TRBV7-3 and TRBJ1-2, with a possible D match to TRBD1 (5 bases). CDR1 SGHTA and CDR2 FQGTGA come from the germline V gene. The CDR3 sequence is 14 residues long. V was clipped by 0 bases and J by 4 bases, with 9 bases between them. The CDR3 region has the DNA TGTGCCAGCAGCTTAACCGACAGAGTCTATGGCTACACCTTC. It is translated as CASSLTDRVYGYTF.

The chain employs TRBV6-5 and TRBJ2-2; D remains unclear. This CDR3 has 13 amino acids. Germline CDR1 MNHEY, CDR2 SVGAGI. The germline V and J ends were trimmed by 7 bases and 5 bases, with 11 bases remaining between them. The DNA for the CDR3 is TGTGCCAGCACCGCTCGAGTAACCGGGGAGCTGTTTTTT. Its protein product is CASTARVTGELFF.

This clone showed up just once. CDR3 amino acids: CASSPTGGTNEKLFF. As DNA, the CDR3 is TGTGCCAGCAGCCCTACGGGGGGCACTAATGAAAAACTGTTTTTT. The gene calls are TRBV4-2 and TRBJ1-4; possible D gene TRBD1, 6 bases. Germline CDR1 reads LGHNA; CDR2 reads YNFKEQ. V shed 4 bases and J shed 2 bases, with 11 bases lying between them. This CDR3 contains 15 residues.

This sequence joins TRBV7-2 and TRBJ1-1, with 7 bases identical to TRBD1. Germline V gene lookup returns CDR1 SGHTA and CDR2 FQGNSA. V was pared by 5 bases and J by 5 bases, with 8 bases of the junction left unmatched. This CDR3 has 14 residues. As DNA, the CDR3 is TGTGCCAGCAGCATCGACAGGGACCGAACTGAAGCTTTCTTT. It translates to CASSIDRDRTEAFF. Full variable domain (missing parts from reference TRBV7-2 and TRBJ1-1): GAGVSQSPSNKVTEKGKDVELRCDPISGHTALYWYRQSLGQGLEFLIYFQGNSAPDKSGLPSDRFSAERTGGSVSTLTIQRTQQEDSAVYLCASSIDRDRTEAFFGQGTRLTVV.

This chain links TRBV9 with TRBJ1-2; tentatively, D is TRBD1 (5 bases). Looked up from germline, CDR1 is SGDLS and CDR2 is YYNGEE. The CDR3 is 16 residues long. The ends were cut back, 4 bases at V and 4 bases at J, with 20 bases in the middle. CDR3 region: CASSTRGEGPSYGYTF. Written as DNA, the CDR3 is TGTGCCAGCAGCACCCGCGGGGAGGGGCCCTCCTATGGCTACACCTTC.

This chain connects TRBV18 to TRBJ1-5; TRBD1 aligns across 9 bases. V dropped 3 bases and J dropped 5; count of bases not matched to a gene: 14. Germline CDR1 KGHSH, CDR2 LQKENI. The CDR3 totals 18 residues. The CDR3, as DNA: TGTGCCAGCTCACCTCCGGGACAGGGAGTGGAAGGTCATCAGCCCCAGCATTTT. It encodes CASSPPGQGVEGHQPQHF.

This clone has only a few counts. V and J are TRBV7-9 and TRBJ1-3; D remains ambiguous. The V end lost 1 base, the J end lost 0 bases, and 7 bases lay between the germline ends. Germline lookup yields CDR1 SEHNR and CDR2 FQNEAQ (reference sequence). CDR3 size: 15 residues. In nucleotides, the CDR3 is TGTGCCAGCAGCTTAGACGGTTCCTCTGGAAACACCATATATTTT. Protein sequence: CASSLDGSSGNTIYF.